The clone carrying this TCR beta chain has more than one count but fewer than ten. TCRdb re-called the 5' RACE reads with MiXCR, one entry per CDR3 protein. This table has approximately 630,000 distinct CDR3 sequences, roughly 7.2% appearing once. The data originate from a study of identical twins. This CDR3 is built from 15 residues. CDR1 is MNHEY, CDR2 SMNVEV, per germline (reference sequence). The V end was cut by 8 bases, the J end by 3 bases, with 17 bases between. The sample was also reused in another study, on yellow fever vaccine responses in identical twins.

This receptor was taken from a woman under 30 in good health. Material: PBMCs. This sequence joins TRBV27 and TRBJ2-1; possibly TRBD2 for D (6 bases). The CDR3 DNA reads as TGTGCCAGCTGCCTTAGGGCGGGAAACTACAATGAGCAGTTCTTC. Protein product: CASCLRAGNYNEQFF.